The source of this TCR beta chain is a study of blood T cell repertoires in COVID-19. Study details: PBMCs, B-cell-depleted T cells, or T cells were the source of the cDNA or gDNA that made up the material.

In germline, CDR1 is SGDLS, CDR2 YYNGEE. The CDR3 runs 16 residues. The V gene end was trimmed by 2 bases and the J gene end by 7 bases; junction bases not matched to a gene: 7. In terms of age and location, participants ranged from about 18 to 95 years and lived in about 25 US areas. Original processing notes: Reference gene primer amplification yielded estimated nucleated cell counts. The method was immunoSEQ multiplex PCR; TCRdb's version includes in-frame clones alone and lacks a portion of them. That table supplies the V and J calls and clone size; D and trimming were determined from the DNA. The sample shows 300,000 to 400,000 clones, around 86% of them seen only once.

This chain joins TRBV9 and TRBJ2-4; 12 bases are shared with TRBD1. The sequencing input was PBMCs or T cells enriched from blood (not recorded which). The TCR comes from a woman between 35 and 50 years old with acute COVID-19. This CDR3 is CASSVGTGGTGNIQYF. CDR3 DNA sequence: TGTGCCAGCAGCGTTGGGACAGGGGGCACCGGGAACATTCAGTACTTC.